The 21 T cell receptor beta chains below all came from one sample that was sequenced in a study of blood T cells in healthy people across ages. With a J-beta primer mix and a sample-barcoded 5' primer, a second PCR ran about 7 to 11 cycles. One entry per CDR3 protein results from TCRdb running MiXCR on the 5' RACE reads. The data show 600,000 to 850,000 distinct CDR3 sequences, 25% seen once. These records were also assigned to another study, of T cells of mothers and their children.

Material for sequencing was blood. The receptors were gathered from a boy aged 10-17 years in good health.

A few counts support this clonotype. The CDR3: CASSLGGGVGGEQYF. The CDR3 coding sequence is TGTGCCAGCAGTTTAGGAGGGGGCGTAGGGGGCGAGCAGTACTTC. The rearrangement uses TRBV27 and TRBJ2-7; possible D gene TRBD1, 7 bases. The V end lost 2 bases, the J end lost 6 bases, and 17 bases lay between the germline ends. This CDR3 spans 15 amino acids. Germline loops: CDR1 MNHEY, CDR2 SMNVEV (reference sequence).

The chain uses TRBV4-3 and TRBJ2-3; 10 bases line up with TRBD2. Losses at the gene ends were 4 bases for V and 3 bases for J; bases not matched to a gene: 7. CDR3 length: 16 residues. CDR1 and CDR2 from the germline V gene are LGHNA and YSLEER. For the CDR3, the DNA is TGCGCCAGCAGCCTTTGGACTAGCGGAAATACAGATACGCAGTATTTT. It specifies CASSLWTSGNTDTQYF.

This clonotype was recorded a few times. This chain uses TRBV10-3 with TRBJ2-7, with D unclear. The CDR3 is 14 residues long. With 2 bases removed from V and 0 bases from J, the gap between germline ends came to 8 bases. The germline CDR1 and CDR2 sequences are ENHRY and SYGVKD. The DNA for the CDR3 is TGTGCCATCAGTGAGCCCGGATTCTCCTACGAGCAGTACTTC. Protein sequence: CAISEPGFSYEQYF.

Worth noting for this clonotype: One end of the junction is discordant with germline, which a read error may explain. The chain employs TRBV20-1 and TRBJ2-3; D perhaps matches TRBD2 (5 bases). CDR3 length: 14 residues. Germline V CDR1 and CDR2: DFQATT, SNEGSKA (reference sequence). For the CDR3, the DNA is TGCACTGCTAGAGAGGGAAAGGGCTTTAATACGCAGTATTTT. Translation: CTAREGKGFNTQYF.

This chain uses TRBV11-2 with TRBJ2-1, with 11 bases matching TRBD2. The CDR3 covers 16 residues. J lost 7 bases, V lost 0 bases, and 5 bases had no gene match. Germline CDR1 reads SGHAT; CDR2 reads FQNNGV. This CDR3 is CASSLEPSGRWNEQFF. The DNA of the CDR3 is TGTGCCAGCAGCTTAGAGCCTAGCGGGAGGTGGAATGAGCAGTTCTTC.

The V gene is TRBV7-6, the J gene TRBJ2-5; 8 bases are shared with TRBD1. Germline V CDR1 and CDR2: SGHVS, FNYEAQ. The CDR3 length is 15 residues. V dropped 3 bases and J dropped 5; count of bases not matched to a gene: 8. Here the CDR3 DNA reads TGTGCCAGCAGCTTTGGACAGGGCTCGGGCGAGACCCAGTACTTC. Protein product: CASSFGQGSGETQYF.

This clonotype turned up a few times. The V gene is TRBV2, the J gene TRBJ2-2; perhaps TRBD2 as D (6 bases). CDR3 size: 13 residues. Between the trimmed V and J ends, which lost 8 bases and 4 bases, there was a span of 11 bases. The germline V gene has CDR1 SNHLY and CDR2 FYNNEI. The CDR3 reads CASGRTVTGELFF. The DNA for the CDR3 is TGTGCCAGCGGGAGGACTGTCACCGGGGAGCTGTTTTTT.

The table lists this clonotype with a few counts. The chain links TRBV7-9 to TRBJ2-4; D not certain. There are 14 residues in the CDR3. V was clipped by 4 bases and J by 7 bases, with 14 bases between them. Looked up from germline, CDR1 is SEHNR and CDR2 is FQNEAQ (reference sequence). The CDR3 nucleotides are TGTGCCAGCAGCTCAGATATTGATCAGAACATTCAGTACTTC. Translating it yields CASSSDIDQNIQYF.

The sample holds a few counts of this clonotype. The rearrangement uses TRBV4-3 and TRBJ2-7; the D gene is possibly TRBD1 (6 bases). Germline V gene sequence: CDR1 LGHNA, CDR2 YSLEER. The V gene lost 0 bases and the J gene lost 7 bases, with 13 bases spanning the gap. This CDR3 spans 14 amino acids. CDR3 DNA: TGCGCCAGCAGCCAAGATCGAGGGGGACGGGAGCAGTACTTC. Amino acid sequence: CASSQDRGGREQYF.

For this clonotype: At one boundary the junction diverges from the germline segment, which might be a read error. The chain combines TRBV7-7 with TRBJ2-1; 10 nucleotides agree with TRBD2. This CDR3 has 14 residues. Germline loops: CDR1 SSHAT, CDR2 FNYEAQ (reference sequence). The CDR3 sequence is CASSLAGDHNEQFF. In DNA, the CDR3 is TGTGCTAGCAGCCTAGCGGGAGACCACAATGAGCAGTTCTTC.

This clonotype occurred a few times. The rearrangement links TRBV7-3 to TRBJ2-5; 8 nucleotides agree with TRBD1. The end of the DNA is better explained by TRBJ2-7, so the J call may be wrong. The germline V gene has CDR1 SGHTA and CDR2 FQGTGA. The CDR3 is 15 amino acids. The CDR3 reads CASSLGTGLSYEQYF. Written as DNA, the CDR3 is TGTGCCAGCAGCTTAGGGACAGGCCTCTCCTACGAGCAGTACTTC.

The rearrangement links TRBV6-2 or TRBV6-3 to TRBJ2-3; 10 positions match TRBD2. The CDR3 loop spans 16 amino acids. V shed 7 bases, J shed 5 bases, and the junction held 12 bases outside the gene matches. The germline V gene encodes CDR1 MNHEY and CDR2 SVGEGT. CDR3 in DNA: TGTGCCAGCATTGACCCCTTTAGCGGGGGGCGAGATACGCAGTATTTT. Encoded protein: CASIDPFSGGRDTQYF.

Comments on this clonotype: Given the absence of the conserved phenylalanine or tryptophan at the CDR3 end, a read error is likely. The J gene is TRBJ1-2, the V gene TRBV7-2, with D possibly TRBD1 on 6 matching bases. The CDR3 totals 14 residues. V was pared by 2 bases and J by 8 bases, with 15 bases between. Germline-derived CDR1 and CDR2 are SGHTA and FQGNSA. CDR3: CASSLYGRGRGYTL. The CDR3 coding sequence is TGTGCCAGCAGCTTATATGGCAGGGGTCGAGGCTACACCCTC.

For this clonotype: The junction departs from the called germline gene at one end, perhaps through a read error. The CDR3 DNA sequence: TGTGCCCGCAGCGATGAGTCCGGGACAGGGAACTATGGCTACACCTTC. It translates to CARSDESGTGNYGYTF. The rearrangement uses TRBV6-1 and TRBJ1-2; 9 bases line up with TRBD1. CDR3 size: 16 residues. Germline values: CDR1 MNHNS, CDR2 SASEGT.

The chain couples TRBV5-1 to TRBJ2-7, with D possibly being TRBD2 (6 bases). This CDR3 region has 19 residues. The ends were cut back, 4 bases at V and 0 bases at J, with 26 bases in the middle. From germline, CDR1 is SGHRS and CDR2 YFSETQ. This CDR3 reads CASSPGGKTSSGTSYEQYF. CDR3 DNA sequence: TGCGCCAGCAGCCCGGGCGGGAAGACGAGTAGCGGCACCTCCTACGAGCAGTACTTC.

The rearrangement joins TRBV27 to TRBJ2-3, with D possibly TRBD2 on 5 matching bases. The V end was cut by 6 bases, the J end by 5 bases, with 12 bases between. CDR1 is MNHEY and CDR2 is SMNVEV in the germline V gene (reference sequence). The CDR3 extends over 13 amino acids. CDR3 sequence: CASSTFEGDTQYF. In DNA, the CDR3 is TGTGCCAGCAGCACCTTCGAGGGAGATACGCAGTATTTT.

This clonotype occurred a few times. This rearrangement joins TRBV29-1 to TRBJ2-5; no reliable D call. Trimming shortened V by 4 bases and J by 2 bases, and 8 bases separated the two germline ends. The CDR3 sequence is 12 residues long. Germline V CDR1 and CDR2: SQVTM, ANQGSEA. The CDR3 protein is CSVGTVQETQYF. CDR3 in DNA: TGCAGCGTTGGTACGGTGCAAGAGACCCAGTACTTC.

The V and J genes are TRBV11-2 and TRBJ2-5, with D unresolved. Germline V gene lookup returns CDR1 SGHAT and CDR2 FQNNGV. Between the trimmed V and J ends, which lost 4 bases and 13 bases, there was a span of 19 bases. The CDR3 loop spans 13 amino acids. The CDR3 loop is CASSSPGEAAPYF. CDR3 bases: TGTGCCAGCAGCTCCCCAGGTGAAGCTGCCCCGTACTTC.

A few counts support this clonotype. The CDR3 bases are TGTGCCAGCAGCCCAGGGGGGGTAGGAGAGACCCAGTACTTC. Its translation: CASSPGGVGETQYF. V is TRBV7-2 and J is TRBJ2-5; D is possibly TRBD1 or TRBD2 (7 bases each). V was cut by 5 bases and J by 4 bases, with 14 bases left in between. From germline, CDR1 is SGHTA and CDR2 FQGNSA. The CDR3 is made up of 14 amino acids.

The gene calls are TRBV19 and TRBJ2-1; the match to TRBD1 covers 10 bases. Germline V lookup: CDR1 LNHDA, CDR2 SQIVND (reference sequence). V shed 2 bases, J shed 7 bases, and the junction held 8 bases outside the gene matches. The CDR3 contains 16 residues. The CDR3 DNA reads as TGTGCCAGTAGTATACCGGGACAGGGGTTTCTTAATGAGCAGTTCTTC. Translation gives CASSIPGQGFLNEQFF.

This chain links TRBV2 with TRBJ1-4; 7 positions match TRBD1. V lost 4 bases to trimming and J lost 15 bases; unmatched junction nucleotides: 5. The CDR3 runs 11 residues. Germline assignment: CDR1 SNHLY and CDR2 FYNNEI. Written as DNA, the CDR3 is TGTGCCAGCAGTGTCAAGGGGGCGGTGTTTTTT. Amino acid sequence: CASSVKGAVFF.